This is a list of T cell receptor beta chains from one sample in a study of graft-versus-host responses after intestinal transplantation. TCRdb's copy holds only in-frame clones and misses some; the assay was immunoSEQ multiplex PCR. The sample lists 95,000 to 150,000 clones, about 95% seen once, with 3% to 4% in the top ten. Antigens for these TCRs are unknown. This sample comprised unstimulated CD8+ T cells sorted from spleen or lymph node cells, obtained before intestinal transplant. These receptors were taken from a human donor who received an intestinal transplant. The CDR3 runs from the conserved cysteine through the conserved F or W. A D gene is named only where the DNA matches it firmly. Clone size is stated in some rows and not others, as once, few, many or a class when expanded.

once	.	TRBV30	TRBJ1-3	TGTGCCGTTCGGGACCTCGCCGGAAACACCATATATTTT	CAVRDLAGNTIYF
.	TRBD1	TRBV5-4	TRBJ2-5	TGTGCCAGCAGCACCGGTACAGGGGGCGATGAGACCCAGTACTTC	CASSTGTGGDETQYF
.	.	TRBV7-9	TRBJ1-1	TGTGCCAGCAGCCTACAGAACACTGAAGCTTTCTTT	CASSLQNTEAFF
.	.	TRBV4-1	TRBJ2-1	TGCGCCAGCAGCCAAAGGGAGACTGCCTCCTACAATGAGCAGTTCTTC	CASSQRETASYNEQFF
.	TRBD1	TRBV27	TRBJ2-1	TGTGCCAGCAGTTTCTCGGGACAGGGGGGCTCGGGTGAGCAGTTCTTC	CASSFSGQGGSGEQFF
.	TRBD1	TRBV2	TRBJ2-1	TGTGCCATCGGGACAGGGGGCAATGAGCAGTTCTTC	CAIGTGGNEQFF
.	.	TRBV18	TRBJ2-7	TGTGCCAGCTCACCACCTTCTGACAGCACCTACGAGCAGTACTTC	CASSPPSDSTYEQYF
.	TRBD2	TRBV28	TRBJ2-1	TGTGCCAGCAGTTCCTTTACTAGCGGAGGCAATGAGCAGTTCTTC	CASSSFTSGGNEQFF
.	.	TRBV7-9	TRBJ2-3	TGTGCCAGCAGCTTAACGGTGCCGAGCACAGATACGCAGTATTTT	CASSLTVPSTDTQYF
.	.	TRBV27	TRBJ2-3	TGTGCCAGCAGTACCCTACGGGCCTTGGCAGATACGCAGTATTTT	CASSTLRALADTQYF
.	.	TRBV18	TRBJ1-1	TGTGCCAGCTCACCCTTGGGGGTCCTTGACACTGAAGCTTTCTTT	CASSPLGVLDTEAFF